The rows below give T cell receptor beta chains drawn from one sample of a study of identical twins. A single record per CDR3 protein comes from TCRdb applying MiXCR to the 5' RACE reads. The sample holds about 890,000 distinct CDR3 sequences, approximately 13% seen once. This same sample was also part of a study on yellow fever vaccine responses in identical twins.

The sequenced material came from PBMCs. The receptors derive from a woman in her late teens or twenties in good health. The CDR3 runs from the conserved cysteine through the conserved F or W. The D gene is left open where the match is weak. Where a row states a size, it is once, few, many or the class of an expanded clone; other rows omit it.

clone_size j_call d_call cdr3_length v_call cdr3_aa cdr3_nt
few TRBJ2-1 TRBD2 15 TRBV10-3 CAISWSGGSYNEQFF TGTGCCATCAGTTGGAGCGGGGGATCCTACAATGAGCAGTTCTTC
- TRBJ2-1 - 12 TRBV7-3 CASGQSPNEQFF TGTGCCAGCGGTCAGTCCCCCAATGAGCAGTTCTTC
- TRBJ2-7 - 13 TRBV5-1 CASSSMTEYEQYF TGCGCCAGCAGCTCGATGACTGAGTACGAGCAGTACTTC
- TRBJ2-5 TRBD2 18 TRBV6-5 CASSYGFIGASGGETQYF TGTGCCAGCAGTTACGGGTTCATAGGGGCTAGCGGGGGGGAGACCCAGTACTTC
- TRBJ1-1 - 12 TRBV20-1 CSARREDTEAFF TGCAGTGCTCGCAGGGAGGACACTGAAGCTTTCTTT
few TRBJ2-5 - 11 TRBV3-1 CASSQYETQYF TGTGCCAGCAGCCAATACGAGACCCAGTACTTC
few TRBJ2-6 - 15 TRBV5-4 CASSLMGAGANVLTF TGTGCCAGCAGCTTGATGGGGGCTGGGGCCAACGTCCTGACTTTC
few TRBJ2-1 - 16 TRBV7-2 CASSLSADVSYNEQFF TGTGCCAGCAGCTTATCAGCAGACGTCTCCTACAATGAGCAGTTCTTC
- TRBJ2-5 - 14 TRBV5-1 CASSSVHRQETQYF TGCGCCAGCAGCTCGGTTCACAGACAAGAGACCCAGTACTTC
- TRBJ2-2 - 16 TRBV9 CASSGDRRIMTGELFF TGTGCCAGCAGCGGAGACAGGCGTATTATGACCGGGGAGCTGTTTTTT
- TRBJ1-4 - 15 TRBV5-1 CASSPRLATNEKLFF TGCGCCAGCAGCCCAAGGCTAGCAACTAATGAAAAACTGTTTTTT
- TRBJ1-1 - 13 TRBV5-6 CASSLPGTTEAFF TGTGCCAGCAGCTTGCCGGGAACCACTGAAGCTTTCTTT
many TRBJ2-2 - 13 TRBV12-3/TRBV12-4 CASRLLLPGELFF TGTGCCAGCAGACTTCTGCTCCCAGGGGAGCTGTTTTTT
- TRBJ2-6 - 17 TRBV5-1 CASSLVSPSSGANVLTF TGCGCCAGCAGCTTAGTTAGCCCCTCCTCTGGGGCCAACGTCCTGACTTTC
- TRBJ2-7 TRBD1 14 TRBV5-5 CASSYRDSYSEQYF TGTGCCAGCAGCTACCGGGACAGTTACTCCGAGCAGTACTTC
few TRBJ2-3 TRBD2 17 TRBV6-5 CASSSRGGWPNTDTQYF TGTGCCAGCAGTTCCCGGGGGGGGTGGCCAAACACAGATACGCAGTATTTT
few TRBJ2-3 TRBD2 14 TRBV20-1 CSAWTSGSADTQYF TGCAGTGCGTGGACTAGCGGGAGTGCAGATACGCAGTATTTT
few TRBJ2-1 TRBD2 14 TRBV12-3/TRBV12-4 CASSTGTSFNEQFF TGTGCCAGCAGTACCGGGACTAGCTTTAATGAGCAGTTCTTC
- TRBJ1-3 - 14 TRBV9 CASSVDRLGNTIYF TGTGCCAGCAGCGTAGATCGACTTGGAAACACCATATATTTT
- TRBJ1-5 - 14 TRBV2 CASSDNGLNQPQHF TGTGCCAGCAGTGACAACGGTCTGAATCAGCCCCAGCATTTT
few TRBJ2-1 - 17 TRBV4-1 CASSQEADRVTNNEQFF TGCGCCAGCAGCCAAGAGGCAGACCGTGTAACTAACAATGAGCAGTTCTTC
- TRBJ1-6 - 19 TRBV7-8 CASSLGSVFVGGSNSPLHF TGTGCCAGCAGCTTAGGTTCAGTTTTCGTCGGGGGGTCGAATTCACCCCTCCACTTT
few TRBJ2-3 TRBD2 19 TRBV11-1 CASSLGVLAGGGSTDTQYF TGTGCCAGCAGCTTGGGTGTTCTAGCGGGAGGAGGCAGCACAGATACGCAGTATTTT
- TRBJ1-1 - 13 TRBV7-8 CASSPGGTTEAFF TGTGCCAGCAGCCCTGGGGGGACCACTGAAGCTTTCTTT
few TRBJ2-1 TRBD2 15 TRBV6-2/TRBV6-3 CASSSGTSGRVEQFF TGTGCCAGCAGCTCCGGGACTAGCGGGAGGGTTGAGCAGTTCTTC
- TRBJ2-1 TRBD1 15 TRBV12-3/TRBV12-4 CASRSGTVGYNEQFF TGTGCCAGCAGATCCGGGACAGTCGGTTACAATGAGCAGTTCTTC
- TRBJ1-6 TRBD1 14 TRBV6-5 CASSNRGGTSPLHF TGTGCCAGCAGTAACAGGGGGGGGACTTCACCCCTCCACTTT
many TRBJ1-1 - 15 TRBV4-2 CASSQSAGDIGEAFF TGTGCCAGCAGCCAGTCTGCTGGGGATATCGGTGAAGCTTTCTTT
few TRBJ2-5 - 15 TRBV7-9 CASSLQGIQKETQYF TGTGCCAGCAGCTTACAGGGTATCCAGAAAGAGACCCAGTACTTC
- TRBJ2-1 TRBD2 19 TRBV15 CATSRDSPGTSGSRNEQFF TGTGCCACCAGCAGAGATAGCCCGGGGACTAGCGGGAGTAGGAATGAGCAGTTCTTC
few TRBJ1-1 - 12 TRBV2 CASSRTAGEAFF TGTGCCAGCAGCAGGACAGCGGGTGAAGCTTTCTTT
few TRBJ2-1 TRBD2 17 TRBV19 CASSNPSSGGGYNEQFF TGTGCCAGTAGTAACCCGAGTAGCGGGGGGGGCTACAATGAGCAGTTCTTC
few TRBJ1-6 - 15 TRBV28 CASTQIGGKNSPLHF TGTGCCAGCACCCAAATCGGGGGCAAGAATTCACCCCTCCACTTT
- TRBJ1-5 TRBD1 15 TRBV20-1 CSAGDRTFSNQPQHF TGCAGTGCAGGGGACAGGACTTTTAGCAATCAGCCCCAGCATTTT
large TRBJ2-1 - 17 TRBV6-2/TRBV6-3 CASSNSDRTYGDNEQFF TGTGCCAGCAGCAACAGCGATAGGACGTACGGCGACAATGAGCAGTTCTTC
- TRBJ2-1 - 14 TRBV20-1 CSAHLDSTGHEQFF TGCAGTGCTCACCTTGACTCAACAGGCCATGAGCAGTTCTTC
many TRBJ2-1 TRBD2 16 TRBV7-9 CASSLGSGGADNEQFF TGTGCCAGCAGCTTAGGCAGCGGGGGGGCCGACAATGAGCAGTTCTTC
- TRBJ1-3 - 12 TRBV29-1 CSVGTDGNTIYF TGCAGCGTTGGGACCGACGGAAACACCATATATTTT
few TRBJ2-7 TRBD2 16 TRBV11-2 CASSLVQREVEYEQYF TGTGCCAGCAGCTTAGTCCAGCGGGAGGTGGAGTACGAGCAGTACTTC
- TRBJ2-1 TRBD2 18 TRBV6-2/TRBV6-3 CASSYSRLRGGSYNEQFF TGTGCCAGCAGTTACTCAAGGTTGCGGGGGGGTTCCTACAATGAGCAGTTCTTC
- TRBJ2-1 - 15 TRBV11-2 CASRPGRGTYNEQFF TGTGCCAGCCGGCCCGGAAGGGGGACCTACAATGAGCAGTTCTTC
few TRBJ1-2 - 14 TRBV20-1 CSADRLDMTGGYTF TGCAGTGCCGATCGGTTAGATATGACCGGTGGCTACACCTTC
- TRBJ2-5 TRBD2 16 TRBV4-1 CASSQDASGSGETQYF TGCGCCAGCAGCCAAGATGCTAGCGGGAGTGGGGAGACCCAGTACTTC
few TRBJ2-1 TRBD2 15 TRBV28 CASSSSGVGFSEQFF TGTGCCAGCAGTTCTAGCGGGGTGGGGTTTAGTGAGCAGTTCTTC
- TRBJ2-5 TRBD2 15 TRBV7-2 CASSLGPGSGGTQYF TGTGCCAGCAGCTTAGGTCCGGGTAGCGGGGGGACCCAGTACTTC
once TRBJ2-5 - 12 TRBV20-1 CSAIGGKETQYF TGCAGTGCTATTGGAGGGAAGGAGACCCAGTACTTC
few TRBJ1-1 - 14 TRBV6-5 CASSYWGSFTEAFF TGTGCCAGCAGTTACTGGGGGAGTTTCACTGAAGCTTTCTTT
- TRBJ1-1 TRBD1 16 TRBV6-1 CASSPGQGVKRTEAFF TGTGCCAGCAGTCCCGGACAGGGGGTTAAGAGAACTGAAGCTTTCTTT
- TRBJ2-7 - 12 TRBV12-3/TRBV12-4 CASSYDPLEQYF TGTGCCAGCAGTTATGACCCGCTCGAGCAGTACTTC
few TRBJ2-5 - 14 TRBV24-1 CATSDPTGRETQYF TGTGCCACCAGTGACCCGACAGGCAGAGAGACCCAGTACTTC
- TRBJ2-2 TRBD2 15 TRBV2 CASKASGTNTGELFF TGTGCCAGCAAGGCTAGCGGGACGAACACCGGGGAGCTGTTTTTT
- TRBJ2-7 TRBD1 15 TRBV28 CASSPTGTGHYEQYF TGTGCCAGCAGTCCCACCGGGACAGGACACTACGAGCAGTACTTC
- TRBJ1-4 - 14 TRBV5-8 CASSLGSGKEKLFF TGTGCCAGCAGCTTGGGGTCGGGTAAAGAAAAACTGTTTTTT
few TRBJ2-1 - 16 TRBV6-2/TRBV6-3 CASSYGLGSGYNEQFF TGTGCCAGCAGTTACGGGTTGGGTAGCGGCTACAATGAGCAGTTCTTC